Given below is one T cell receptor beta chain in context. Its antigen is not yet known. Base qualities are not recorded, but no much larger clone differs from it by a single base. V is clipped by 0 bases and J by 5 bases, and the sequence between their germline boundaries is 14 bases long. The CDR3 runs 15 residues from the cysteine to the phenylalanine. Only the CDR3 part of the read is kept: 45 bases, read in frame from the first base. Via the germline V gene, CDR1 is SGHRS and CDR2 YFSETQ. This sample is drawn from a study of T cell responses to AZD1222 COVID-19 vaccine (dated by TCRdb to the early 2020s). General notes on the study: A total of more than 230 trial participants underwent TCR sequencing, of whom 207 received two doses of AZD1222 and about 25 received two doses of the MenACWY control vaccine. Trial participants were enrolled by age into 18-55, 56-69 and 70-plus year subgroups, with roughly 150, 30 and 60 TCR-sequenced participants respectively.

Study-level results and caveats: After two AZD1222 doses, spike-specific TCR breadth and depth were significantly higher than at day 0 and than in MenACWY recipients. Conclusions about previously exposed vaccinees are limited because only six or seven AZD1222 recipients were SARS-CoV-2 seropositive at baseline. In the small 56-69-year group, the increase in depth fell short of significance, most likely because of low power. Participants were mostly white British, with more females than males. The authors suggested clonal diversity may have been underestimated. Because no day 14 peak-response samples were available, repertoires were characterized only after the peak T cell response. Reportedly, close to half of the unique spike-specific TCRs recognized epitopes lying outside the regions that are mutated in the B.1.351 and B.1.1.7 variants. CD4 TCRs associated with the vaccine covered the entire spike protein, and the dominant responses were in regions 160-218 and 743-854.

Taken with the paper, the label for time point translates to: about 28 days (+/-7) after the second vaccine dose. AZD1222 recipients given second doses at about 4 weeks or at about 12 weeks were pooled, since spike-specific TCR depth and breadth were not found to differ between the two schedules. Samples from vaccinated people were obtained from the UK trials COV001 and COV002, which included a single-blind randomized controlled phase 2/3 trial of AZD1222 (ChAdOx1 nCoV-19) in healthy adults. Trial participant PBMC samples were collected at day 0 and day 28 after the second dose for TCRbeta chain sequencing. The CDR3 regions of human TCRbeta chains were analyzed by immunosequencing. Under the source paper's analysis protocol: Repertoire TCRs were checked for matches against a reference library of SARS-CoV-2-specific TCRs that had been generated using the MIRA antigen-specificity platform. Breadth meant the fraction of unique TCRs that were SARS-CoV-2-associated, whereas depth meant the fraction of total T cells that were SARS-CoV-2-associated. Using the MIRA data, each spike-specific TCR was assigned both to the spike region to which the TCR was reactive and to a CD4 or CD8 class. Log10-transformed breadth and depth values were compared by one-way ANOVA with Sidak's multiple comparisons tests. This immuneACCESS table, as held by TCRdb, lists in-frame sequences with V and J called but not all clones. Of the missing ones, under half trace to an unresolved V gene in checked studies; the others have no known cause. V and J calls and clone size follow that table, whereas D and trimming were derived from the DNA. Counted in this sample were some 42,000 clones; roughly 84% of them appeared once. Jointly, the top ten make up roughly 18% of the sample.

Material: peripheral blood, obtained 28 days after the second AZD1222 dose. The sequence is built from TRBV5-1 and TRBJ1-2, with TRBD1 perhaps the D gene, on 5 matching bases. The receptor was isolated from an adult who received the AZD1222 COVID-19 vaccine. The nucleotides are TGCGCCAGCAGCTTGGGGCAGGGTTTTGGGTATGGCTACACCTTC. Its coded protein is CASSLGQGFGYGYTF.